Given below is one T cell receptor (beta chain) in context. No antigen is known for it. The data are from a study of CD8 T cells in ankylosing spondylitis. Study results and limitations: Some of these motif variants have turned up before, in reports on reactive arthritis synovial fluid and blood. Clones linked to disease, bearing a CD8+ phenotype, were relatively rare in peripheral blood. Ankylosing spondylitis blood appeared to be characterized by a TCR beta motif of about eight highly homologous variants.

Between the trimmed V and J ends, which lost 0 bases and 5 bases, there was a span of 14 bases. The CDR3 extends over 15 amino acids. Per the germline V gene, CDR1 is SGHRS and CDR2 is YFSETQ. TCRdb passed the 5' RACE reads through MiXCR, listing each CDR3 protein once. In the table there are approximately 300,000 distinct CDR3 sequences, around 8% of which are singletons. The sequenced sample consisted of blood, either unsorted or a sorted T cell fraction (not recorded which). This chain links TRBV5-1 with TRBJ2-5; D gene ambiguous. The clonotype was recovered from a male donor with ankylosing spondylitis. The CDR3 sequence: CASSLEGRARETQYF. The CDR3 bases are TGCGCCAGCAGCTTGGAGGGAAGGGCCAGGGAGACCCAGTACTTC.